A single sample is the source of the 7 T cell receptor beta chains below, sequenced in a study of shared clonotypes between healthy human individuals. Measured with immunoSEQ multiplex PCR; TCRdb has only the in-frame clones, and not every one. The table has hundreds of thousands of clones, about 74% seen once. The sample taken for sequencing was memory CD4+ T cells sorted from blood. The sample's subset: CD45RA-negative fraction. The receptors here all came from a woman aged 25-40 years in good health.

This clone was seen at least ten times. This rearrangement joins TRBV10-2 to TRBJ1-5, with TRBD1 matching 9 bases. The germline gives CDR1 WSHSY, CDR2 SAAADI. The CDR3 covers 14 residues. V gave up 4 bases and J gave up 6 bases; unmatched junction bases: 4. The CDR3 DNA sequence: TGCGCCAGCAGTGGACAGGGGGTGAGTCAGCCCCAGCATTTT. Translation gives CASSGQGVSQPQHF.

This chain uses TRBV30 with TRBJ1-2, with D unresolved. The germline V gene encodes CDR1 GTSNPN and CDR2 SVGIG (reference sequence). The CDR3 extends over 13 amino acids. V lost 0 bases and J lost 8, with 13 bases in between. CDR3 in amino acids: CAWSVLAGEGYTF. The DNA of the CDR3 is TGTGCCTGGAGTGTACTGGCTGGGGAAGGCTACACCTTC.

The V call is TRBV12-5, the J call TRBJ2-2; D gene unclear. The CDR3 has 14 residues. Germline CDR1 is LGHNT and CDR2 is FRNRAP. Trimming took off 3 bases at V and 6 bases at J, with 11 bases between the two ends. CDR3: CASGLAAVAGELFF. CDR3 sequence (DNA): TGTGCTAGTGGTTTAGCCGCGGTGGCCGGGGAGCTGTTTTTT.

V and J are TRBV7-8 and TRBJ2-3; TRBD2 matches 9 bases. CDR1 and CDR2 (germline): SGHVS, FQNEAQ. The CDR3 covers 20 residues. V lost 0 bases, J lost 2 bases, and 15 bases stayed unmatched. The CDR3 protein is CASSLAAAGSGRPYTDTQYF. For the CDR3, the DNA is TGTGCCAGCAGCTTAGCAGCCGCGGGGAGCGGGAGGCCCTACACAGATACGCAGTATTTT.

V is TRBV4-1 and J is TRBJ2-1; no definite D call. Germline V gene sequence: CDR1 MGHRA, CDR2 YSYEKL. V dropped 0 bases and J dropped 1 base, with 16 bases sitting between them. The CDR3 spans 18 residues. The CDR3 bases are TGCGCCAGCAGCCAAGAGGCCGGTTGGACCCTGTCCTACAATGAGCAGTTCTTC. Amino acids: CASSQEAGWTLSYNEQFF.

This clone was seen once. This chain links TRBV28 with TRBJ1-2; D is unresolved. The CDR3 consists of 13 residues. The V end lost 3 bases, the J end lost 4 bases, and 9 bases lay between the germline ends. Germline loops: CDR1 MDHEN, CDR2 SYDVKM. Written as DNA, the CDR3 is TGTGCCAGCAGTTTTCAGCTCGGCTATGGCTACACCTTC. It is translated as CASSFQLGYGYTF.

The CDR3, as DNA: TGTGCCAGCAGTTTTTCGGTGGCCGTGGGAGAGCAGTACTTC. Translation: CASSFSVAVGEQYF. The chain recombines TRBV28 with TRBJ2-7; D is uncertain. The CDR3 extends over 14 amino acids. Germline V gene data show CDR1 as MDHEN and CDR2 as SYDVKM. Between the trimmed V and J ends, which lost 3 bases and 7 bases, there was a span of 16 bases.